This T cell receptor beta chain was sequenced in a study of blood T cell repertoires in COVID-19. Across the whole study: The origin of the acute and convalescent COVID-19 samples was the United States, Italy and Spain. In each case, the material was cDNA or gDNA derived from T cells, B-cell-depleted T cells, or PBMCs.

This clone occurred a few times. The CDR3 is made up of 14 amino acids. The germline V gene has CDR1 LNHNV and CDR2 YYDKDF (reference sequence). The V end lost 8 bases, the J end lost 0 bases, and 8 bases lay between the germline ends. In the original workflow: For nucleated cells, counts were estimated from reference gene primer amplification. Method: immunoSEQ multiplex PCR; TCRdb's copy keeps in-frame clones and lacks some. Clone size and V and J calls were adopted from that table, with D and trimming inferred from the DNA. The sample has over 250,000 clones, approximately 89% seen once; the top ten hold 2% to 2.5%.

The origin of this receptor is a woman aged 45-60 years with acute or convalescent COVID-19. J is TRBJ2-6 and V is TRBV15; the D is unclear. Sequenced input: peripheral blood. CDR3 amino acids: CATLPFSGANVLTF. The CDR3 DNA reads TGTGCCACCCTCCCTTTCTCTGGGGCCAACGTCCTGACTTTC. Drawing the rest from reference TRBV15 and TRBJ2-6, the complete variable domain is DAMVIQNPRYQVTQFGKPVTLSCSQTLNHNVMYWYQQKSSQAPKLLFHYYDKDFNNEADTPDNFQSRRPNTSFCFLDIRSPGLGDTAMYLCATLPFSGANVLTFGAGSRLTVL.